The rows below give T cell receptor beta chains drawn from one sample of a study of a mutant IDH1 vaccine in newly diagnosed glioma. Some clones are missing from TCRdb's copy, which holds only in-frame ones; the method was immunoSEQ multiplex PCR. The sample has around 78,000 clones; over 75% are singletons. These TCRs' antigens remain unknown. The sample was PBMCs, taken from a glioma patient whose treatment included an IDH1 peptide vaccine. These receptors were collected from a man under 40 with glioma. Some clones in this sample may be carry-over from other donors' samples. Each CDR3 is given with its conserved first and last residue. Fields, in order: J gene, V gene, clone size, D gene, CDR3 DNA, CDR3 protein. A D gene is named only where the DNA matches it firmly. The size field is filled for only some rows; it gives once, few, many or a size class.

TRBJ2-2 | TRBV18 | - | TRBD2 | TGTGCCAGCTCACCAGCTAGCGGGGGGCCGTTCACCGGGGAGCTGTTTTTT | CASSPASGGPFTGELFF
TRBJ1-2 | TRBV7-9 | few | - | TGTGCCAGCAGCTTAGTTCCTGCGCATGGCTACACCTTC | CASSLVPAHGYTF
TRBJ1-5 | TRBV6-1 | - | - | TGTGCCAGCAGTGTGTTCCGGGACAATTTTGGCAATCAGCCCCAGCATTTT | CASSVFRDNFGNQPQHF
TRBJ2-5 | TRBV5-1 | - | - | TGCGCCAGCAGCTTGAAAAGTTTGGGACAAGAGACCCAGTACTTC | CASSLKSLGQETQYF
TRBJ1-1 | TRBV6-5 | once | - | TGTGCCAGCAGCCAAGACAGACTGAACACTGAAGCTTTCTTT | CASSQDRLNTEAFF
TRBJ2-3 | TRBV19 | - | TRBD2 | TGTGCCAGTAGTGTGACTAGCGGAACAGATACGCAGTATTTT | CASSVTSGTDTQYF
TRBJ1-6 | TRBV6-1 | - | - | TGTGCCAGCAGCCCCGAGAGTGGAGATTCACCCCTCCACTTT | CASSPESGDSPLHF
TRBJ2-7 | TRBV5-8 | once | - | TGTGCCAGCAGCTTGACCCCGGACAGGACTACCTACGAGCAGTACTTC | CASSLTPDRTTYEQYF
TRBJ1-6 | TRBV4-1 | - | - | TGCGCCAGCAGCCAATGGCCGGGGGCAGATAATTCACCCCTCCACTTT | CASSQWPGADNSPLHF
TRBJ1-3 | TRBV18 | - | TRBD1 | TGTGCCAGCTCACGACAGGGGGCTACTGGAAACACCATATATTTT | CASSRQGATGNTIYF
TRBJ1-5 | TRBV10-1 | - | - | TGCGCCAGCAGTGAGCGCATCCCTAGCAATCAGCCCCAGCATTTT | CASSERIPSNQPQHF
TRBJ2-1 | TRBV27 | - | - | TGTGCCAGCAGTTTACAGGGGGGTGAGCAGTTCTTC | CASSLQGGEQFF
TRBJ2-1 | TRBV10-2 | - | TRBD2 | TGCGCCAGCAGTGAGGAGGAGTTAGCGGGGAACAATGAGCAGTTCTTC | CASSEEELAGNNEQFF
TRBJ1-2 | TRBV6-5 | - | TRBD1 | TGTGCCAGCAGAAGGACAGGGGTTTTCTATGGCTACACCTTC | CASRRTGVFYGYTF
TRBJ2-7 | TRBV5-1 | - | - | TGCGCCAGCAGCTTGGACGGGACATCTACCTACGAGCAGTACTTC | CASSLDGTSTYEQYF
TRBJ1-5 | TRBV19 | few | - | TGTGCCAGTAGTTCCCCCCAGGTCAATCAGCCCCAGCATTTT | CASSSPQVNQPQHF
TRBJ2-7 | TRBV5-1 | - | - | TGCGCCAGCAGCCCGGAGGGGACGGTATCCTACGAGCAGTACTTC | CASSPEGTVSYEQYF
TRBJ1-6 | TRBV2 | - | - | TGTGCCAGCAGTGAATTTGAGACCCCGAGCTCCTATAATTCACCCCTCCACTTT | CASSEFETPSSYNSPLHF
TRBJ1-5 | TRBV23-1 | - | TRBD1 | TGCGCCAGGCGGGACAGGAGTTTTGGAAATCAGCCCCAGCATTTT | CARRDRSFGNQPQHF
TRBJ1-6 | TRBV19 | - | - | TGTGCCAGTATCGCGGAACTTGTATACTCCTATAATTCACCCCTCCACTTT | CASIAELVYSYNSPLHF
TRBJ2-3 | TRBV5-1 | - | - | TGCGCCAGCAGCTTCGGACCACAGGAGACAGATACGCAGTATTTT | CASSFGPQETDTQYF
TRBJ1-1 | TRBV4-2 | - | - | TGTGCCAGCAGCCAAGGGTCTCTTAACACTGAAGCTTTCTTT | CASSQGSLNTEAFF
TRBJ1-2 | TRBV6-6 | - | TRBD1 | TGTGCCAGCAGAAGCCCGGGACAGGGGTATGGCTACACCTTC | CASRSPGQGYGYTF
TRBJ2-7 | TRBV4-2 | - | TRBD1 | TGTGCCAGCAGCCAAACCCTGGGACAGCTCTACGAGCAGTACTTC | CASSQTLGQLYEQYF
TRBJ1-1 | TRBV11-2 | - | - | TGTGCCAGCAGCTTAGGGACCTCTGAAGCTTTCTTT | CASSLGTSEAFF
TRBJ1-2 | TRBV7-9 | - | - | TGTGCCAGCAGCTCCCAACTTGGTGGCTACACCTTC | CASSSQLGGYTF
TRBJ2-3 | TRBV27 | - | - | TGTGCCAGCAGTTTAATTAGTTTGGCGCCAGATACGCAGTATTTT | CASSLISLAPDTQYF
TRBJ2-7 | TRBV28 | - | TRBD1 | TGTGCCAGCACCATCGGGACAGGGGGCCACGAGCAGTACTTC | CASTIGTGGHEQYF
TRBJ1-2 | TRBV20-1 | - | - | TGCAGTGCTAGTTTTACCTATGGCTACACCTTC | CSASFTYGYTF
TRBJ2-3 | TRBV5-1 | - | - | TGCGCCAGCAGCTTGGATCCGGGGACTAGCACAGATACGCAGTATTTT | CASSLDPGTSTDTQYF
TRBJ2-1 | TRBV7-3 | - | - | TGTGCCAGCAGCTTACTGGGCGGGGGCATCAATGAGCAGTTCTTC | CASSLLGGGINEQFF
TRBJ2-7 | TRBV6-6 | - | TRBD1 | TGTGCCAGGGTTCTGACAGGGGGTAACGAGCAGTACTTC | CARVLTGGNEQYF
TRBJ2-7 | TRBV5-1 | once | - | TGCGCCAGCAGCTCCTCCTACGAGCAGTACTTC | CASSSSYEQYF
TRBJ2-1 | TRBV19 | - | TRBD1 | TGTGCCAGTAGTATAACAGGGGGCATGGGGGTTGAGCAGTTCTTC | CASSITGGMGVEQFF
TRBJ2-6 | TRBV19 | - | - | TGTGCCAGTAATTTCGACGGCCTTGGGGCCAACGTCCTGACTTTC | CASNFDGLGANVLTF
TRBJ1-2 | TRBV30 | - | - | TGTGCCTGGAGTTTACGGGGGATCAATGGCTACACCTTC | CAWSLRGINGYTF
TRBJ1-2 | TRBV14 | once | - | TGTGCCAGCAGTCGAGGATTGTTCGGCTACACCTTC | CASSRGLFGYTF
TRBJ2-3 | TRBV6-6 | - | TRBD2 | TGTGCCAGCAGTCGTAGCGGGACTAACACAGATACGCAGTATTTT | CASSRSGTNTDTQYF
TRBJ2-1 | TRBV4-1 | - | - | TGCGCCAGCAGCCGGCTACCCGGGAGTCTTACCTACAATGAGCAGTTCTTC | CASSRLPGSLTYNEQFF
TRBJ1-1 | TRBV6-5 | - | - | TGTGCCAGCAGCCGAGGGCTATCGAACACTGAAGCTTTCTTT | CASSRGLSNTEAFF
TRBJ1-1 | TRBV5-1 | - | - | TGCGCCAGCAGACCCGGCCAGGGCCTGAACACTGAAGCTTTCTTT | CASRPGQGLNTEAFF
TRBJ1-2 | TRBV4-1 | - | - | TGCGCCAGCAGCCAAGGACAGCTCAATGGCTACACCTTC | CASSQGQLNGYTF
TRBJ2-4 | TRBV7-9 | - | - | TGTGCCAGCAGCTCTTACCGGGGACTAGCCAAAAACATTCAGTACTTC | CASSSYRGLAKNIQYF
TRBJ2-5 | TRBV5-1 | - | - | TGCGCCAGCAGCTTGGACGGCAGACAAGAGACCCAGTACTTC | CASSLDGRQETQYF
TRBJ1-1 | TRBV20-1 | - | - | TGCAGTGCCGCCGGGGCGTACGAAGCTTTCTTT | CSAAGAYEAFF
TRBJ2-5 | TRBV5-6 | - | - | TGTGCCAGCAGCTTGTCCCAGGGGCCAGAGACCCAGTACTTC | CASSLSQGPETQYF
TRBJ2-1 | TRBV28 | few | - | TGTGCCAGCAGTTTAAAACCCCCCGCCGTCGAGCGGTTCTACAATGAGCAGTTCTTC | CASSLKPPAVERFYNEQFF
TRBJ2-3 | TRBV27 | - | - | TGTGCCAGCAGTTTATCGTTCGGGCTTCTCACAGATACGCAGTATTTT | CASSLSFGLLTDTQYF
TRBJ1-4 | TRBV11-2 | - | - | TGTGCCAGCAGCTTAGGGCCTCGGCGAAAACTGTTTTTT | CASSLGPRRKLFF